This T cell receptor beta chain is drawn from a study of T cells in Graves' hyperthyroidism and ophthalmopathy. Whole-study results and caveats: Separating ophthalmopathy from stable hyperthyroidism was achieved by a 13 V-J model.

About this clonotype: What it binds is unknown.

Per the germline V gene, CDR1 is MNHNS and CDR2 is SASEGT. CDR3 length: 15 residues. With V trimmed by 5 bases and J by 1 base, 7 bases remained unmatched. RNA transcripts provided the source from which TCR beta CDR3 regions were amplified. HTBI primers were the set used in a first-round RT-PCR of the TCR CDR3. MiXCR, applied by TCRdb to the multiplex PCR reads, yields one record per CDR3 protein. The top ten hold 45% to 55% of the sample, which has under 350,000 distinct CDR3 sequences, approximately 18% seen once. The receptor was derived from a woman between 50 and 59 years old with Graves' hyperthyroidism. Sequenced input: blood. The rearrangement uses TRBV6-1 and TRBJ2-7; 8 bases agree with TRBD1. The CDR3 loop reads CASSRGTGGSYEQYF. The DNA of the CDR3 is TGTGCCAGCAGTCGAGGGACAGGAGGATCCTACGAGCAGTACTTC.